This entry describes one TCR beta chain. Its specificity is unknown. This sample is drawn from a study of cytomegalovirus exposure and HLA in healthy donors. Study-level points and caveats: Per a later analysis, 18,000 or so TCR beta sequences showed association with HLA alleles at 0.05 false discovery rate. TRBV6-2, TRBV6-3 and other indistinguishable V segments were excluded.

Despite likely unrecorded immune exposures, the donors were nominally healthy at the time of sampling. Germline CDR1 and CDR2: LNHNV and YYDKDF (reference sequence). The CDR3 has 15 amino acids. The ends were cut back, 0 bases at V and 5 bases at J, with 13 bases in the middle. Both 60 Vbeta primers and 13 Jbeta primers went into the PCR. TCRdb keeps only in-frame clones here, not all; method: immunoSEQ multiplex PCR. The sample includes 60,000 to 85,000 clones, 70% to 80% of them seen just once. The rearrangement uses TRBV15 and TRBJ2-5, with a weak D call TRBD1 (5 bases). The specimen sequenced was PBMCs. The sequence came from a man aged 35 to 55 in good health and CMV-seronegative. The CDR3 spells CATSRDKGFGETQYF. The CDR3 region has the DNA TGTGCCACCAGCAGAGATAAGGGGTTCGGGGAGACCCAGTACTTC.